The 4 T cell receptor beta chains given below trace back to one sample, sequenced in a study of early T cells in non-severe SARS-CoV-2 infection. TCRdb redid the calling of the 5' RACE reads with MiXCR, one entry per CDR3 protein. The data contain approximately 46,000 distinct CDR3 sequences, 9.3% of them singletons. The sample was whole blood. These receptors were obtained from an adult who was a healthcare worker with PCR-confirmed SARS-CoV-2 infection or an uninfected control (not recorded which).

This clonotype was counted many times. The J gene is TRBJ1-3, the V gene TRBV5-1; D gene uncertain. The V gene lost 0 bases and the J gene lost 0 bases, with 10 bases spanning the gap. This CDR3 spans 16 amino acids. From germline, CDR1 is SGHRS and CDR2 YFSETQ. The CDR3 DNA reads TGCGCCAGCAGCTTGGCCGGGCAGAGCTCTGGAAACACCATATATTTT. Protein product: CASSLAGQSSGNTIYF.

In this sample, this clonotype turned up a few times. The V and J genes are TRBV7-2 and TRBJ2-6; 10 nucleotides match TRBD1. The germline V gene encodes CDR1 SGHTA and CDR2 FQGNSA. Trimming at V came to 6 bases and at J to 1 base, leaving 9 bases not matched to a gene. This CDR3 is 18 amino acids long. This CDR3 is CASRATGGRRSGANVLTF. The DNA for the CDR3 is TGTGCCAGCAGAGCGACAGGGGGCCGACGGTCTGGGGCCAACGTCCTGACTTTC.

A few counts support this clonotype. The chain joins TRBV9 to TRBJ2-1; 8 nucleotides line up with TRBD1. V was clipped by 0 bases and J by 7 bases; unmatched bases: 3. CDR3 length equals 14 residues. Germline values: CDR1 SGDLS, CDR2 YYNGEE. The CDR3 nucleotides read TGTGCCAGCAGCGTAGGGACAGGGTCGAATGAGCAGTTCTTC. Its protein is CASSVGTGSNEQFF.

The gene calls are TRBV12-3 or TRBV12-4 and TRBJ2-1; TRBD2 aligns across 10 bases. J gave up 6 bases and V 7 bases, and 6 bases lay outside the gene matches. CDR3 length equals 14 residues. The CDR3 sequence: CASKPSGSGNEQFF. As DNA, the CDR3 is TGTGCCAGCAAACCTAGCGGGAGTGGCAATGAGCAGTTCTTC.